This is a list of T cell receptor beta chains from one sample in a study of blood T cell repertoires in COVID-19. The protocol was immunoSEQ multiplex PCR, while the TCRdb copy is restricted to in-frame clones and leaves out a portion. The sample carries under 500,000 clones, around 89% recorded once. The material sequenced was peripheral blood. The receptor set was obtained from a woman between 25 and 40 years old with acute or convalescent COVID-19. Each CDR3 is given with its conserved first and last residue. Each record gives: J gene, clone size, D gene, V gene, CDR3 protein, CDR3 DNA. The D gene is left open where the match is weak. Clone sizes are given selectively: once, few, many, or a class where the clone is expanded.

J: TRBJ2-1; size: once; D: TRBD2; V: TRBV5-1; CDR3: CASSLAAGGPYNEQFF; DNA: TGCGCCAGCAGCTTGGCGGCGGGGGGTCCCTACAATGAGCAGTTCTTC
J: TRBJ1-1; size: -; D: -; V: TRBV5-1; CDR3: CASSRTRTATEAFF; DNA: TGCGCCAGCAGCCGTACTCGGACAGCCACTGAAGCTTTCTTT
J: TRBJ1-3; size: -; D: -; V: TRBV28; CDR3: CASSLLVGVTGNTIYF; DNA: TGTGCCAGCAGTTTATTGGTCGGGGTTACGGGAAACACCATATATTTT
J: TRBJ2-7; size: -; D: -; V: TRBV28; CDR3: CASSFRGRGSYEQYF; DNA: TGTGCCAGCAGTTTTAGGGGGCGGGGTAGCTACGAGCAGTACTTC
J: TRBJ2-3; size: once; D: TRBD1; V: TRBV29-1; CDR3: CSVTGGFTDTQYF; DNA: TGCAGCGTGACAGGGGGTTTCACAGATACGCAGTATTTT
J: TRBJ1-5; size: -; D: -; V: TRBV6-6; CDR3: CASRGSPGLQPQHF; DNA: TGTGCCAGCAGAGGCAGTCCGGGTCTTCAGCCCCAGCATTTT
J: TRBJ2-1; size: -; D: -; V: TRBV11-3; CDR3: CASSLYGTDNEQFF; DNA: TGTGCCAGCAGCTTATATGGGACTGACAATGAGCAGTTCTTC
J: TRBJ1-2; size: -; D: TRBD1; V: TRBV4-1; CDR3: CASSHAGTGGTYYTF; DNA: TGCGCCAGCAGCCATGCCGGGACAGGGGGCACGTACTACACCTTC
J: TRBJ2-7; size: -; D: TRBD2; V: TRBV7-3; CDR3: CASSLSGGHEQYF; DNA: TGTGCCAGCAGCCTTAGCGGGGGGCACGAGCAGTACTTC
J: TRBJ1-2; size: -; D: -; V: TRBV18; CDR3: CASSPMGTGYYGYTF; DNA: TGTGCCAGCTCACCAATGGGCACTGGTTACTATGGCTACACCTTC
J: TRBJ2-3; size: -; D: -; V: TRBV5-1; CDR3: CASSGDGTDTQYF; DNA: TGCGCCAGCAGCGGAGATGGCACAGATACGCAGTATTTT
J: TRBJ2-5; size: -; D: -; V: TRBV10-3; CDR3: CAISENPGLLSGSQYF; DNA: TGTGCCATCAGTGAGAACCCGGGACTCCTTTCGGGGTCCCAGTACTTC
J: TRBJ1-3; size: -; D: -; V: TRBV5-5; CDR3: CASSLWQVPISGNTIYF; DNA: TGTGCCAGCAGCTTGTGGCAGGTCCCCATCTCTGGAAACACCATATATTTT
J: TRBJ1-1; size: few; D: -; V: TRBV2; CDR3: CASTGQNGATEAFF; DNA: TGTGCCAGCACCGGACAGAACGGGGCCACTGAAGCTTTCTTT